The clone carrying this T cell receptor (beta chain) has a single count. The CDR3 has 13 amino acids. Trimming took 5 bases from V and 8 from J; bases not matched to a gene: 6. CDR1 is LNHDA and CDR2 is SQIVND in the germline V gene (reference sequence). This sample is drawn from a study of blood T cell repertoires in COVID-19. Here immunoSEQ multiplex PCR was the method, and the copy in TCRdb shows in-frame clones only, minus some. The sample lists 72,000 or so clones; roughly 90% were seen once. Sequencing used peripheral blood. V and J are TRBV19 and TRBJ1-2; 9 bases agree with TRBD1. The sequence came from a woman aged 80 or over with acute or convalescent COVID-19. CDR3 DNA sequence: TGTGCCAGTAGTCCTTCGGACAGGGGAGGCTACACCTTC. Its translation is CASSPSDRGGYTF. Complete variable domain (other parts from reference TRBV19 and TRBJ1-2): DGGITQSPKYLFRKEGQNVTLSCEQNLNHDAMYWYRQDPGQGLRLIYYSQIVNDFQKGDIAEGYSVSREKKESFPLTVTSAQKNPTAFYLCASSPSDRGGYTFGSGTRLTVV.